This TCR beta chain was sequenced in a study of control samples from healthy donors and cancer patients. This clone occurred a few times. Germline-derived CDR1 and CDR2 are MNHEY and SVGAGI. V shed 2 bases, J shed 7 bases, and the junction held 8 bases outside the gene matches. The length of the CDR3 is 15 residues. Produced via immunoSEQ multiplex PCR; TCRdb's table is partial and in-frame only. The data show about 150,000 clones, with roughly 94% seen just once and approximately 1.4% held by the top ten. The TCR was taken from a young woman in good health. This rearrangement joins TRBV6-5 to TRBJ1-5; 7 bases match TRBD1. Sequencing was done on a sample of blood. The CDR3 nucleotides read TGTGCCAGCAGTTACAGCTTAGGGGGCGGGCAGCCCCAGCATTTT. This translates into CASSYSLGGGQPQHF.